This is a list of T cell receptor beta chains from one sample in a study of blood T cells in healthy people across ages. One entry per CDR3 protein results from TCRdb running MiXCR on the 5' RACE reads. The table has approximately 800,000 distinct CDR3 sequences, about 62% seen once. Sequencing was performed on blood. These receptors were taken from a man under 40 in good health. The CDR3 runs from the conserved cysteine through the conserved F or W. The order of the fields is D gene, J gene, V gene, clone size, CDR3 DNA, CDR3 protein. The D gene is left open where the match is weak. Size is stated for part of the rows, as once, few or many counts, or as a class when the clone is expanded.

D: TRBD1
J: TRBJ1-4
V: TRBV29-1
size: -
DNA: TGCAGCGTTGGACAGGGGGGAAATGAAAAACTGTTTTTT
CDR3: CSVGQGGNEKLFF

D: -
J: TRBJ2-7
V: TRBV30
size: few
DNA: TGTGCCTGGAGTGTGGGGGGCACCGAGCAGTACTTC
CDR3: CAWSVGGTEQYF

D: -
J: TRBJ2-1
V: TRBV6-5
size: -
DNA: TGTGCCAGCAGTTACTCGCCAGGGTACGGTGAGCAGTTCTTC
CDR3: CASSYSPGYGEQFF

D: TRBD2
J: TRBJ2-7
V: TRBV20-1
size: few
DNA: TGCAGTGCCGGACCCCGACTAGCGGGGGAACTTTACGAGCAGTACTTC
CDR3: CSAGPRLAGELYEQYF

D: -
J: TRBJ2-3
V: TRBV9
size: -
DNA: TGTGCCAGCAGCTCCTTATTAAAGCGGAGCACAGATACGCAGTATTTT
CDR3: CASSSLLKRSTDTQYF

D: TRBD1
J: TRBJ1-2
V: TRBV7-2
size: -
DNA: TGTGCCAGCAGACGAGGGGGTAGTGTGACAGGGGGTGACAACTATGGCTACACCTTC
CDR3: CASRRGGSVTGGDNYGYTF

D: -
J: TRBJ2-3
V: TRBV6-5
size: few
DNA: TGTGCCAGCAGTTCTTTATCCCGGGACACTTCCACAGATACGCAGTATTTT
CDR3: CASSSLSRDTSTDTQYF

D: -
J: TRBJ1-3
V: TRBV9
size: once
DNA: TGTGCCAGCAGCGTAGGGTGGACGGCAGCTGGAAACACCATATATTTT
CDR3: CASSVGWTAAGNTIYF

D: TRBD1
J: TRBJ2-3
V: TRBV20-1
size: -
DNA: TGCAGTGCTAAAATCGTCCGGGACAGGGGTACAGATACGCAGTATTTT
CDR3: CSAKIVRDRGTDTQYF

D: TRBD1
J: TRBJ1-1
V: TRBV3-1
size: -
DNA: TGTGCCAGCAGCCAACGGACAGGGGCGGACACTGGAGCTTTCTTT
CDR3: CASSQRTGADTGAFF

D: -
J: TRBJ2-7
V: TRBV20-1
size: -
DNA: TGCAGTGCTAGCTCAGACCAATACGAGCAGTACTTC
CDR3: CSASSDQYEQYF

D: -
J: TRBJ2-7
V: TRBV4-3
size: once
DNA: TGCGCCAGCAGCCCCGGGACTCGGCACTCCTACGAGCAGTACTTC
CDR3: CASSPGTRHSYEQYF

D: TRBD2
J: TRBJ2-7
V: TRBV7-2
size: -
DNA: TGTGCCAGCAGCTTAGTAGGGACTAGCGGGAGAATGTACGAGCAGTACTTC
CDR3: CASSLVGTSGRMYEQYF

D: TRBD2
J: TRBJ2-7
V: TRBV30
size: -
DNA: TGTGCCTGGAGCACCCCCGGGACTAGCGGGATGTTCTACGAGCAGTACTTC
CDR3: CAWSTPGTSGMFYEQYF

D: -
J: TRBJ2-3
V: TRBV11-3
size: -
DNA: TGTGCCAGCAGCCACCCATCAGATACGCAGTATTTT
CDR3: CASSHPSDTQYF

D: TRBD2
J: TRBJ2-1
V: TRBV19
size: -
DNA: TGTGCCAGTAGTATAGGGGGGCTAGCGGGAGGTAGTTATGAGCAGTTCTTC
CDR3: CASSIGGLAGGSYEQFF

D: -
J: TRBJ2-7
V: TRBV12-3/TRBV12-4
size: -
DNA: TGTGCCAGCAGTTCCGGGAATCTACCTTACGAGCAGTACTTC
CDR3: CASSSGNLPYEQYF

D: TRBD1
J: TRBJ1-2
V: TRBV7-8
size: -
DNA: TGTGCCAGCAGCTTAGTAGTCGGGACAGGCCTTACCTATGGCTACACCTTC
CDR3: CASSLVVGTGLTYGYTF

D: TRBD2
J: TRBJ2-1
V: TRBV29-1
size: -
DNA: TGCAGCGTTGAAGTCTCCATCCCGGGACTAGCGGAACTATGGGGTGCAGCTTCCTACAATGAGCAGTTCTTC
CDR3: CSVEVSIPGLAELWGAASYNEQFF

D: TRBD1
J: TRBJ1-1
V: TRBV25-1
size: -
DNA: TGTGCCAGCAGGCCAGCGGGACAGGGAACTGAAGCTTTCTTT
CDR3: CASRPAGQGTEAFF

D: -
J: TRBJ2-4
V: TRBV10-3
size: -
DNA: TGTGCCATCAGGGGTCCGGGACGGACCACCTACAAGCAGTACTTC
CDR3: CAIRGPGRTTYKQYF

D: -
J: TRBJ2-7
V: TRBV5-4
size: -
DNA: TGTGCCAGCAGCTTCCGCCCAGGCGAGCAGTACTTC
CDR3: CASSFRPGEQYF

D: -
J: TRBJ2-7
V: TRBV2
size: -
DNA: TGTGCCACCCGGGTGGCTGTGACCTACGAGCAGTACTTC
CDR3: CATRVAVTYEQYF

D: TRBD2
J: TRBJ2-1
V: TRBV3-1
size: few
DNA: TGTGCCAGCAGCCGCCTGAGGCTAGCGGGGGTCCCCAATGAGCAGTTCTTC
CDR3: CASSRLRLAGVPNEQFF

D: TRBD2
J: TRBJ2-1
V: TRBV5-6
size: -
DNA: TGTGCTACTAGCGGCCAAGAGACCCAGTTCTTC
CDR3: CATSGQETQFF

D: -
J: TRBJ2-5
V: TRBV7-3
size: -
DNA: TGTGCCAGCAGCTCAGGACAGTTCCTCGGGGAGACCCAGTACTTC
CDR3: CASSSGQFLGETQYF

D: -
J: TRBJ2-4
V: TRBV20-1
size: -
DNA: TGCAGTGCTAGTAATCCGGGACCAGATAATCTAGCCAAAAACATTCAGTACTTC
CDR3: CSASNPGPDNLAKNIQYF

D: -
J: TRBJ2-2
V: TRBV20-1
size: -
DNA: TGCAGTGCTCCCGGGACTTCGAACACCGGGGAGCTGTTTTTT
CDR3: CSAPGTSNTGELFF

D: -
J: TRBJ2-7
V: TRBV20-1
size: -
DNA: TGCAGTGCTGGTACACCGTCGACGGGGCTTTACGAGCAGTACTTC
CDR3: CSAGTPSTGLYEQYF

D: -
J: TRBJ2-4
V: TRBV9
size: -
DNA: TGTGCCAGCAGCCGGTCAGGGGGGCCAAACATTCAGTACTTC
CDR3: CASSRSGGPNIQYF

D: TRBD2
J: TRBJ2-5
V: TRBV20-1
size: few
DNA: TGCAGTCCTAGCGGGAGTAGAGAGACCCAGTACTTC
CDR3: CSPSGSRETQYF

D: -
J: TRBJ2-5
V: TRBV7-2
size: -
DNA: TGTACCAGCAGCTTACGGCGGCCGGCCCAAGCGACCCAGTACTTC
CDR3: CTSSLRRPAQATQYF

D: -
J: TRBJ2-1
V: TRBV28
size: -
DNA: TGTGCCAGCAGCCGCGGGGGCGGGCCTTACAATGAGCAGTTCTTC
CDR3: CASSRGGGPYNEQFF

D: TRBD1
J: TRBJ2-1
V: TRBV20-1
size: -
DNA: TGCAGTGCTAGCGGGGACAGGGGGCGAGTAAGCAATGAGCAGTTCTTC
CDR3: CSASGDRGRVSNEQFF

D: -
J: TRBJ2-1
V: TRBV9
size: -
DNA: TGTGCCAGCAGCGTGCTCACGCTCGGCAATGAGCAGTTCTTC
CDR3: CASSVLTLGNEQFF

D: -
J: TRBJ2-4
V: TRBV9
size: -
DNA: TGTGCCAGCAGCGCAGAGAGCGGCGGCGGCGCCAAAAACATTCAGTACTTC
CDR3: CASSAESGGGAKNIQYF

D: TRBD2
J: TRBJ2-3
V: TRBV4-2
size: few
DNA: TGTGCCAGCAGCCAAGTTTTAGCACCGTTAGGGACTAGCGGGACAGATACGCAGTATTTT
CDR3: CASSQVLAPLGTSGTDTQYF

D: TRBD2
J: TRBJ2-3
V: TRBV29-1
size: few
DNA: TGCAGCGTTGACCCTCCCTTAGCGGGGGCTAGCACAGATACGCAGTATTTT
CDR3: CSVDPPLAGASTDTQYF

D: TRBD2
J: TRBJ2-7
V: TRBV20-1
size: -
DNA: TGCAGTGCTAGAGATTGGACGGGAGGAGGCGACGAGCAGTACTTC
CDR3: CSARDWTGGGDEQYF

D: TRBD2
J: TRBJ2-5
V: TRBV15
size: -
DNA: TGTGCCACCAGCAGTCAGCGGGGGTTCCAAGAGACCCAGTACTTC
CDR3: CATSSQRGFQETQYF

D: -
J: TRBJ2-1
V: TRBV3-1
size: -
DNA: TGTGCCAGCAGCCAAACGGGGGGCCAGAATGAGCAGTTCTTC
CDR3: CASSQTGGQNEQFF

D: -
J: TRBJ1-2
V: TRBV12-3/TRBV12-4
size: few
DNA: TGTGCCAGCACCCAAGGGGCGGCTAACTATGGCTACACCTTC
CDR3: CASTQGAANYGYTF

D: -
J: TRBJ2-1
V: TRBV20-1
size: few
DNA: TGCAGTGTAACCCCTAGATTCAATGAGCAGTTCTTC
CDR3: CSVTPRFNEQFF

D: -
J: TRBJ2-5
V: TRBV29-1
size: -
DNA: TGCAGCGTTGAAGGAGGCTATAGCGGTACGTCCAAAGAGACCCAGTACTTC
CDR3: CSVEGGYSGTSKETQYF

D: -
J: TRBJ2-1
V: TRBV28
size: -
DNA: TGTGCCAGCAGTTTATACCAGCGTGGATACAATGAGCAGTTCTTC
CDR3: CASSLYQRGYNEQFF

D: -
J: TRBJ2-7
V: TRBV7-2
size: -
DNA: TGTGCCAGCAGCTTTTACCCAACCTACGAGCAGTACTTC
CDR3: CASSFYPTYEQYF

D: TRBD1
J: TRBJ1-2
V: TRBV5-6
size: -
DNA: TGTGCCAGCAGCTCTGGCCCGACCTGGGGACAGGATGGCTACACCTTC
CDR3: CASSSGPTWGQDGYTF

D: TRBD1
J: TRBJ1-1
V: TRBV6-5
size: few
DNA: TGTGCCAGCAGTCGTCCGACAGGGAAGAACACTGAAGCTTTCTTT
CDR3: CASSRPTGKNTEAFF

D: -
J: TRBJ2-6
V: TRBV7-2
size: few
DNA: TGTGCCAGCAGCTGGACAAGCTCTGGGGCCAACGTCCTGACTTTC
CDR3: CASSWTSSGANVLTF

D: -
J: TRBJ1-2
V: TRBV15
size: -
DNA: TGTGCCACCAGCATCGGACACGCTAACTATGGCTACACCTTC
CDR3: CATSIGHANYGYTF

D: TRBD2
J: TRBJ2-5
V: TRBV6-2/TRBV6-3
size: few
DNA: TGTGCCAGCAGTTATGAACGCGGGGGGGTGGAGGAGACCCAGTACTTC
CDR3: CASSYERGGVEETQYF

D: TRBD1
J: TRBJ2-3
V: TRBV12-3/TRBV12-4
size: -
DNA: TGTGCCAGCAATAGGGGGCCGAGCACAGATACGCAGTATTTT
CDR3: CASNRGPSTDTQYF

D: TRBD1
J: TRBJ2-1
V: TRBV6-5
size: -
DNA: TGTGCCAGCAGCTCCAGGAGGACAGGGCACAATGAGCAGTTCTTC
CDR3: CASSSRRTGHNEQFF

D: -
J: TRBJ2-7
V: TRBV6-1
size: -
DNA: TGTGCCAGCAGTGAATGGGTAGGAAGAACTTCGGTCGAGCAGTACTTC
CDR3: CASSEWVGRTSVEQYF